The T cell receptor (beta chain) under discussion was sequenced for a study of T cell responses to AZD1222 COVID-19 vaccine. Using immunoSEQ multiplex PCR, the repertoire was profiled, and TCRdb retains in-frame clones only, with some absent. The data show some 200,000 clones, with around 90% seen just once and around 5.8% held by the top ten. Regarding the study as a whole: Possibly, clonal diversity was underestimated; donors were largely white British and included more females.

Of note for this clone: Its antigen is currently unknown.

Material: peripheral blood, obtained on day 0 of AZD1222 vaccination. The receptor was derived from an adult in good health.

CDR3: CASSLDRGYQPQHF. The CDR3 DNA is TGTGCCAGCAGCTTAGATAGAGGGTACCAGCCCCAGCATTTT. The chain uses TRBV7-8 and TRBJ1-5; the D is unclear. The CDR3 length is 14 residues. Per germline, CDR1 SGHVS and CDR2 FQNEAQ. Trimming stripped 1 base from V and 7 bases from J, with 11 bases between.